The 20 T cell receptor beta chains in this list originate from one sample, sequenced in a study of blood T cell repertoires in COVID-19. TCRdb keeps only in-frame clones here, not all; method: immunoSEQ multiplex PCR. The sample includes 73,000 or so clones, around 79% seen only once; the top ten take more than 20%. The sample taken for sequencing was peripheral blood. Receptors were obtained from a man in his sixties with acute or convalescent COVID-19.

This chain connects TRBV2 to TRBJ2-5, with D possibly matching TRBD1 (5 bases). Trimming pared 4 bases from V and 5 bases from J, leaving 11 bases between. Looked up from germline, CDR1 is SNHLY and CDR2 is FYNNEI. The CDR3 contains 13 residues. The CDR3 nucleotides are TGTGCCAGCAGTGTCCCAGGGCTGGAGACCCAGTACTTC. As protein: CASSVPGLETQYF.

This clone was observed a handful of times. The rearrangement joins TRBV20-1 to TRBJ2-7; tentative D call: TRBD2 (6 bases). This CDR3 contains 9 residues. The V gene's germline CDR1 is DFQATT and CDR2 SNEGSKA (reference sequence). The CDR3 region is CTREKEQYF. The CDR3 DNA reads TGCACTCGGGAGAAGGAGCAGTACTTC.

CDR3 in DNA: TGTGCCTGGCGGGGACAGGGCTACTCTGGAAACACCATATATTTT. Protein sequence: CAWRGQGYSGNTIYF. The J gene is TRBJ1-3, the V gene TRBV30; 9 nucleotides line up with TRBD1. Germline V CDR1 and CDR2: GTSNPN, SVGIG (reference sequence). With 5 bases clipped from V and 0 bases from J, the junction kept 5 bases outside the gene matches. The CDR3 spans 15 residues.

The CDR3 spells CASRPAGGSYEQYV. CDR3 in DNA: TGTGCCAGCAGGCCAGCCGGGGGGTCCTACGAGCAGTACGTC. J is TRBJ2-7 and V is TRBV11-2, with TRBD2 matching 7 bases. In germline, CDR1 is SGHAT, CDR2 FQNNGV. The CDR3 consists of 14 residues. J gave up 1 base and V 6 bases, and 6 bases lay outside the gene matches.

The rearrangement uses TRBV6-4 and TRBJ2-3; D may be TRBD1 (6 bases). This CDR3 has 16 residues. Trimming left V 5 bases short and J 2 bases short, with 17 bases between. CDR1 is MRHNA and CDR2 is SNTAGT in the germline V gene. The CDR3 protein is CASSRVWGQTTDTQYF. Here the CDR3 DNA reads TGTGCCAGCAGTCGGGTCTGGGGGCAGACCACAGATACGCAGTATTTT.

The chain links TRBV21-1 to TRBJ2-5; TRBD1 was called by the table and not checked on the DNA. TRBV21-1 is a listed pseudogene. CDR3 length: 19 residues. Here the CDR3 reads CASSKASADRSGVRETQYF. The CDR3 DNA reads TGTGCCAGCAGCAAAGCGAGCGCGGACCGGTCAGGGGTTCGAGAGACCCAGTACTTC.

The J gene is TRBJ2-5, the V gene TRBV3-1 (or the pseudogene TRBV3-2); 12 nucleotides match TRBD2. Germline CDR1 LGHDT, CDR2 YNNKEL (reference sequence). V was clipped by 4 bases and J by 6 bases; unmatched bases: 6. The CDR3 is 15 residues long. This CDR3 is CASSPGTSGPKTQYF. The CDR3 coding sequence is TGTGCCAGCAGCCCAGGGACTAGCGGGCCTAAGACCCAGTACTTC.

This sequence joins TRBV19 and TRBJ2-1, with unresolved D. The V end was cut by 3 bases, the J end by 10 bases, with 7 bases between. Germline V gene data show CDR1 as LNHDA and CDR2 as SQIVND (reference sequence). CDR3 length: 11 amino acids. The CDR3 loop is CASSIVEEQFF. DNA for the CDR3: TGTGCCAGTAGTATCGTCGAGGAGCAGTTCTTC.

This clone was counted a single time. The chain couples TRBV30 to TRBJ2-2; the D is unclear. The V end was cut by 4 bases, the J end by 0 bases, with 12 bases between. Germline CDR1 reads GTSNPN; CDR2 reads SVGIG (reference sequence). The CDR3 is 15 amino acids. The CDR3 here is CAWKVGQANTGELFF. The DNA of the CDR3 is TGTGCCTGGAAAGTGGGCCAAGCGAACACCGGGGAGCTGTTTTTT.

The V and J genes are TRBV9 and TRBJ2-3, with D possibly matching TRBD2 (5 bases). Trimming cost V 0 bases and J 1 base, with 9 bases left between them. CDR3 length: 15 residues. Germline V gene lookup returns CDR1 SGDLS and CDR2 YYNGEE. For the CDR3, the DNA is TGTGCCAGCAGCGTAGAGGGTAGCGGCACAGATACGCAGTATTTT. As protein: CASSVEGSGTDTQYF.

The J gene is TRBJ2-3, the V gene TRBV3-1 (or the pseudogene TRBV3-2); 9 bases align to TRBD2. V lost 3 bases and J lost 3; bases outside the gene matches: 7. CDR3 length: 16 amino acids. Germline loops: CDR1 LGHDT, CDR2 YNNKEL (reference sequence). In nucleotides, the CDR3 is TGTGCCAGCAGCCAGGGAGCGGGGGGAGGGACAGATACGCAGTATTTT. Residues: CASSQGAGGGTDTQYF.

The chain recombines TRBV5-8 with TRBJ2-1; 8 nucleotides align to TRBD2. CDR3 size: 13 residues. Germline V CDR1 and CDR2: SGHTS, YDEGEE. Trimming cost V 6 bases and J 2 bases; bases outside gene matches: 1. CDR3 in DNA: TGTGCCAGCATAGCGGGGACCTACAATGAGCAGTTCTTC. This encodes CASIAGTYNEQFF.

The chain joins TRBV12-3 or TRBV12-4 to TRBJ2-5; the D gene is possibly TRBD2 (6 bases). V was shortened by 11 bases and J by 3 bases, with 16 bases between the two germline ends. The CDR3 contains 13 residues. The CDR3 protein is CAVGGAPKETQYF. As DNA, the CDR3 is TGTGCCGTCGGAGGGGCGCCGAAAGAGACCCAGTACTTC.

The chain links TRBV24-1 to TRBJ2-1; TRBD1 aligns across 7 bases. The V gene's germline CDR1 is KGHDR and CDR2 SFDVKD. Germline trimming cut 4 bases from V and 0 bases from J; bases unmatched to any gene: 8. CDR3 length equals 17 residues. The CDR3 sequence is CATSDFSGQTSYNEQFF. The CDR3 DNA reads TGTGCCACCAGTGACTTCTCGGGACAGACCTCCTACAATGAGCAGTTCTTC.

This rearrangement joins TRBV24-1 to TRBJ2-1; 9 nucleotides agree with TRBD2. The CDR3 runs to 15 residues. The junction had 4 bases not matched to a gene; V was cut back by 3 bases and J by 5 bases. CDR1 and CDR2 (germline): KGHDR, SFDVKD. CDR3 amino acids: CATSDPSGANNEQFF. The CDR3 nucleotides are TGTGCCACCAGTGATCCTAGCGGGGCAAACAATGAGCAGTTCTTC.

The rearrangement links TRBV11-2 to TRBJ1-4; 7 nucleotides agree with TRBD1. The CDR3 extends over 17 amino acids. Germline-derived CDR1 and CDR2 are SGHAT and FQNNGV. V gave up 5 bases and J gave up 1 base; unmatched junction bases: 10. The CDR3 sequence is CASSTTGVLGTNEKLFF. The CDR3 DNA sequence: TGTGCCAGCAGCACTACAGGGGTCCTCGGAACTAATGAAAAACTGTTTTTT.

This chain uses TRBV3-1 (or the pseudogene TRBV3-2) with TRBJ2-2; D perhaps matches TRBD2 (6 bases). Trimming pared 3 bases from V and 2 bases from J, leaving 10 bases between. Germline V gives CDR1 LGHDT, CDR2 YNNKEL (reference sequence). This CDR3 contains 15 residues. The CDR3 here is CASSQGGINTGELFF. As DNA, the CDR3 is TGTGCCAGCAGCCAGGGCGGGATTAACACCGGGGAGCTGTTTTTT.

This rearrangement joins TRBV6-5 to TRBJ2-7, with D possibly TRBD2 on 6 matching bases. V was cut by 6 bases and J by 0 bases, with 12 bases left in between. Germline V gene sequence: CDR1 MNHEY, CDR2 SVGAGI. The CDR3 is 14 residues long. CDR3 coding DNA: TGTGCCAGCAGAGCCCCGGGGGTCTCCTACGAGCAGTACGTC. Translated: CASRAPGVSYEQYV.

A note on this clone: The same CDR3 also results from other DNA sequences found in this sample. The chain couples TRBV3-1 (or the pseudogene TRBV3-2) to TRBJ2-2, with 7 nucleotides matching TRBD1. Germline CDR1 and CDR2: LGHDT and YNNKEL (reference sequence). The CDR3 covers 13 residues. The trim removed 4 bases at V and 4 bases at J, leaving 0 bases unmatched. The CDR3 sequence: CASSPGGTGELFF. In nucleotides, the CDR3 is TGTGCCAGCAGCCCAGGGGGCACCGGGGAGCTGTTTTTT.

This clone came up once. The CDR3 protein is CASSFPRNYGYTF. DNA of the CDR3: TGTGCCAGCAGCTTCCCCAGGAACTATGGCTACACCTTC. This chain links TRBV5-4 with TRBJ1-2; D ambiguous. From germline, CDR1 is SGHNT and CDR2 YYREEE (reference sequence). This CDR3 is built from 13 residues. V lost 2 bases and J 2 bases, leaving 7 bases between the germline ends.